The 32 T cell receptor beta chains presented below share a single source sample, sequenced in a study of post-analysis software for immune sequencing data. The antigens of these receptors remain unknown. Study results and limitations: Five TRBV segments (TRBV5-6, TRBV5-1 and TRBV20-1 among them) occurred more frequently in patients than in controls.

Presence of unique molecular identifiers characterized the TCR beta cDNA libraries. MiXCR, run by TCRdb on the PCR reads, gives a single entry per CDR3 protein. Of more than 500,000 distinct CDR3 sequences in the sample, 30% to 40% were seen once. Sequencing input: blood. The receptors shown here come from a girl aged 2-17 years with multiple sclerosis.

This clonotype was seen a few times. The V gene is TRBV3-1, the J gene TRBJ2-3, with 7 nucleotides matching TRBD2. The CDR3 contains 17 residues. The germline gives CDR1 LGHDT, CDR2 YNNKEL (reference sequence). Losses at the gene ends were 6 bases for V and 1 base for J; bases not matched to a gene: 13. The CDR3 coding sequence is TGTGCCAGCAGGGCGGCGGGAGCAACCTATCGCACAGATACGCAGTATTTT. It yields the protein CASRAAGATYRTDTQYF.

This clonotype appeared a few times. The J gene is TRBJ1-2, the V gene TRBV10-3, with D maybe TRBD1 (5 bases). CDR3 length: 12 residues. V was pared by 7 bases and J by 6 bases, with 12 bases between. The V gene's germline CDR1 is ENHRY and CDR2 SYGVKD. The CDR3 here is CAIMGEGDGYTF. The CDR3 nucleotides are TGTGCCATCATGGGGGAGGGTGATGGCTACACCTTC.

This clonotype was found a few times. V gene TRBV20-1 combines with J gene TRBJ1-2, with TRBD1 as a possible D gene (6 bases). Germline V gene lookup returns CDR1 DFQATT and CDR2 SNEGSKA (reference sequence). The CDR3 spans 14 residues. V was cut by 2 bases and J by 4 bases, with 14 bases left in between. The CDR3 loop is CSARRYTGTYGYTF. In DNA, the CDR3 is TGCAGTGCTAGAAGGTATACAGGGACCTATGGCTACACCTTC.

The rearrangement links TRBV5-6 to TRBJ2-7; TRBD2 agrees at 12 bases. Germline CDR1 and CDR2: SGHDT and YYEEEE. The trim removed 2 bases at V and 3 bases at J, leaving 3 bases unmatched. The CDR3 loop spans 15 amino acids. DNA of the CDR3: TGTGCCAGCAGCTTCCTAGCGGGGGGGCACTACGAGCAGTACTTC. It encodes CASSFLAGGHYEQYF.

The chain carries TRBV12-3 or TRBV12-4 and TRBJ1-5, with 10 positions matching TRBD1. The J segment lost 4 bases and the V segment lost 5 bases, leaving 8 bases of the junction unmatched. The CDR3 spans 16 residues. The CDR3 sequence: CASSPVTGQGNQPQHF. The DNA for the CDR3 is TGTGCCAGCAGTCCAGTTACGGGACAGGGGAATCAGCCCCAGCATTTT.

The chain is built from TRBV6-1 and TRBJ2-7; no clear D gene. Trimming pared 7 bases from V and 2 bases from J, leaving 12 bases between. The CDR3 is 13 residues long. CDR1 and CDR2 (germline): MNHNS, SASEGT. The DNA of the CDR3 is TGTGCCAGCAAGGCTCCTAACGCCTACGAGCAGTACTTC. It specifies CASKAPNAYEQYF.

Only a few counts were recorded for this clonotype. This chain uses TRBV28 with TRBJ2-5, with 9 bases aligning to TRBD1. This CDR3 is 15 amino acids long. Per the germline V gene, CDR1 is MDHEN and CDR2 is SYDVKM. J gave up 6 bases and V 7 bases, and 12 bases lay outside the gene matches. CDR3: CASIPSGTGKKTQYF. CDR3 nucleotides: TGTGCCAGCATTCCGTCCGGGACAGGGAAAAAGACCCAGTACTTC.

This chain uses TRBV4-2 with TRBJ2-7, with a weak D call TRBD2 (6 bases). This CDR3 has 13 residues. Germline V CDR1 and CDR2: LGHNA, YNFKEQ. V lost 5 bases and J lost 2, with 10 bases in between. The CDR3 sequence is CASSGGFTYEQYF. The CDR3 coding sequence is TGTGCCAGCAGCGGGGGGTTCACCTACGAGCAGTACTTC.

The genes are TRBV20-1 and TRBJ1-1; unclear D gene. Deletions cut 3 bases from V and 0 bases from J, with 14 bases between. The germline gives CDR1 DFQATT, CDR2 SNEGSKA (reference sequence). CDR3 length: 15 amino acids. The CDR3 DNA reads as TGCAGTGCTAGTTCCTCAGCAACCCTGAACACTGAAGCTTTCTTT. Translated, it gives CSASSSATLNTEAFF.

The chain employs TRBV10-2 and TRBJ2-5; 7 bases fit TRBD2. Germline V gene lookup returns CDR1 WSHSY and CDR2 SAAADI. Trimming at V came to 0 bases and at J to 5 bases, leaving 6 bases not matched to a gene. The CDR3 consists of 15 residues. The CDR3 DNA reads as TGCGCCAGCAGTGAGTCAGCGGGACCAGGGGAGACCCAGTACTTC. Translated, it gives CASSESAGPGETQYF.

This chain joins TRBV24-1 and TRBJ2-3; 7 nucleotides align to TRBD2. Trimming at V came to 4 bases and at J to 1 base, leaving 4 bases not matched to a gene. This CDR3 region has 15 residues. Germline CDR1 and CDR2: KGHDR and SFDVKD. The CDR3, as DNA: TGTGCCACCAGTGAGGCACGGGGGGGCACAGATACGCAGTATTTT. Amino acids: CATSEARGGTDTQYF.

This chain's CDR3 is CASSQEWDYRGETQYF. CDR3 nucleotides: TGTGCCAGCAGCCAAGAGTGGGACTACCGCGGGGAGACCCAGTACTTC. This chain links TRBV3-1 with TRBJ2-5; 7 nucleotides align to TRBD2. V shed 0 bases and J 5 bases; nucleotides not matched to a gene: 9. This CDR3 region has 16 residues. Germline V gene data show CDR1 as LGHDT and CDR2 as YNNKEL (reference sequence).

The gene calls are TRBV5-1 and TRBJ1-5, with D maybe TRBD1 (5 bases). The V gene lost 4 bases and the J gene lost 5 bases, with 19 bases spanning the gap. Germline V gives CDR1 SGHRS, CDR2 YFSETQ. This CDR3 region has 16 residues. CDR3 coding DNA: TGCGCCAGCAGCCCTCTTGGGGGGGACCCCGATCAGCCCCAGCATTTT. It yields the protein CASSPLGGDPDQPQHF.

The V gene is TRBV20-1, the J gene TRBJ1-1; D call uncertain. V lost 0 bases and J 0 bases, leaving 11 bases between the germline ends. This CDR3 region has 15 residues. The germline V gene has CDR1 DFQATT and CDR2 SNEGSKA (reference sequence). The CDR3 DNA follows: TGCAGTGCTAGAGATGAGCCGAGCATGAACACTGAAGCTTTCTTT. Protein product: CSARDEPSMNTEAFF.

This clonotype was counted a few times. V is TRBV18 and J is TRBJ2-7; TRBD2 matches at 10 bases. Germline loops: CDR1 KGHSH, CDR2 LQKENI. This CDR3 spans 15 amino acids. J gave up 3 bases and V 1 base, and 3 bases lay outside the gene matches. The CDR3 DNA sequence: TGTGCCAGCTCACCACTGCCTAGCGGGGGCTACGAGCAGTACTTC. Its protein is CASSPLPSGGYEQYF.

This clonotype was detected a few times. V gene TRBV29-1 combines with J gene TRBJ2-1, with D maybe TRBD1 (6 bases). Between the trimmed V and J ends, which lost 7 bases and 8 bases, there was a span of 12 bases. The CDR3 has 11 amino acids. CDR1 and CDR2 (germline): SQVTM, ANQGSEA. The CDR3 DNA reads TGCAGCGCCAGCTACAGGGATGAGCAGTTCTTC. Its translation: CSASYRDEQFF.

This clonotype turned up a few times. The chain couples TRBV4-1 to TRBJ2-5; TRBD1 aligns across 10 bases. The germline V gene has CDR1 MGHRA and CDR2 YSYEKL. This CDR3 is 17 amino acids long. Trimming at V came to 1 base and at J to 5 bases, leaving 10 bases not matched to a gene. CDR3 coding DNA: TGCGCCAGCAGCCAAGTTGGGACAGGGGTGCCAGAGGAGACCCAGTACTTC. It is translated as CASSQVGTGVPEETQYF.

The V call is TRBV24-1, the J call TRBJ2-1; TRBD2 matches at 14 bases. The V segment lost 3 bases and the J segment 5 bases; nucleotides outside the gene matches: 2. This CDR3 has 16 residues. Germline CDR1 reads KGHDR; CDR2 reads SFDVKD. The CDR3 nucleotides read TGTGCCACCAGTGATCTGGGACTAGCGGGGGACAATGAGCAGTTCTTC. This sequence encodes CATSDLGLAGDNEQFF.

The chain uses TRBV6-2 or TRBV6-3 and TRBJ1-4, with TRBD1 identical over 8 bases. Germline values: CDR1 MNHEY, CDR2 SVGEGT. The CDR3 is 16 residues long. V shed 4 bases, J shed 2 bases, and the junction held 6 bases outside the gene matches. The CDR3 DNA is TGTGCCAGCAGTTTCCGGACAGGGTCGACTAATGAAAAACTGTTTTTT. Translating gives CASSFRTGSTNEKLFF.

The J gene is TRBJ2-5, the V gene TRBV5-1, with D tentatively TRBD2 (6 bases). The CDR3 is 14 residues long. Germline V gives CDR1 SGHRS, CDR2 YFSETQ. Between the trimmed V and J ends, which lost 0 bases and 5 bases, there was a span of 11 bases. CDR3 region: CASSLAEGHETQYF. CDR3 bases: TGCGCCAGCAGCTTGGCGGAGGGGCACGAGACCCAGTACTTC.

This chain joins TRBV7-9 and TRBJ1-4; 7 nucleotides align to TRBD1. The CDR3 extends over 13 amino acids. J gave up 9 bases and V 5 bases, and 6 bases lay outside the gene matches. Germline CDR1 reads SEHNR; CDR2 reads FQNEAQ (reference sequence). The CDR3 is CASSQGENQKLFF. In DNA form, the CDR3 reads TGTGCCAGCAGCCAGGGGGAGAATCAAAAACTGTTTTTT.

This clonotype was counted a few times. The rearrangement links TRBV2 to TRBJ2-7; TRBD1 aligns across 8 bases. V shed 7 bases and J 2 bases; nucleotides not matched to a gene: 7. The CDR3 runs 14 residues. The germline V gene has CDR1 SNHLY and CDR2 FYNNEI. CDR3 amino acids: CASTRTGLTYEQYF. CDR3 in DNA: TGTGCCAGCACCAGGACAGGGTTAACCTACGAGCAGTACTTC.

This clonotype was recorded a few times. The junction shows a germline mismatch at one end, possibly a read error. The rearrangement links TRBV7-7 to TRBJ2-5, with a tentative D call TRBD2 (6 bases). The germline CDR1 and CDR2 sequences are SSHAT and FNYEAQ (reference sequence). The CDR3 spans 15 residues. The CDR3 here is CASSLEGLPEETQYF. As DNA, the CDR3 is TGTGCTAGCAGCTTAGAAGGACTACCGGAAGAGACCCAGTACTTC.

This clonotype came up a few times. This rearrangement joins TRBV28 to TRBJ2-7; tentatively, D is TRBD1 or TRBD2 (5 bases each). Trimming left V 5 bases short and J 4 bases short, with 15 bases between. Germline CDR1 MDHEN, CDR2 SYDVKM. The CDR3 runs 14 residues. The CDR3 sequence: CASSASGAGYEQYF. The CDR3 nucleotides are TGTGCCAGCAGTGCCTCCGGGGCTGGTTACGAGCAGTACTTC.

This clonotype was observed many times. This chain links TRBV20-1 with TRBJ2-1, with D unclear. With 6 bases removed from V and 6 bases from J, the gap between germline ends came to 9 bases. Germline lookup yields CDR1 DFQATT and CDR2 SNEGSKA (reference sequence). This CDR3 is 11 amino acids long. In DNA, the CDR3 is TGCAGTGCACTGACGGTCAATGAGCAGTTCTTC. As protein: CSALTVNEQFF.

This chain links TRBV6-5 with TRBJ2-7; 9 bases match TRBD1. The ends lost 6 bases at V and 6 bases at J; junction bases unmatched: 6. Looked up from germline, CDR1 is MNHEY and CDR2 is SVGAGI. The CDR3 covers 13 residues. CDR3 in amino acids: CASRQGTGPEQYF. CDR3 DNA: TGTGCCAGCAGACAAGGGACAGGGCCCGAGCAGTACTTC.

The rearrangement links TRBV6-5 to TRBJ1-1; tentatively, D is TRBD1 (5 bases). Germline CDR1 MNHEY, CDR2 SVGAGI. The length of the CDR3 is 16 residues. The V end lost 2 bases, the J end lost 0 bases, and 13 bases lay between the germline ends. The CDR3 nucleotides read TGTGCCAGCAGTTACGGACACCGTATTATGAACACTGAAGCTTTCTTT. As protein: CASSYGHRIMNTEAFF.

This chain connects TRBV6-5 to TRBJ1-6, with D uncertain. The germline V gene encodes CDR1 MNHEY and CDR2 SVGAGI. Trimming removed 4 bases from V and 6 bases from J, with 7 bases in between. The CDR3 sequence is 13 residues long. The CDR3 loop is CASSFSSNSPLHF. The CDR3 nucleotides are TGTGCCAGCAGTTTCAGCTCTAATTCACCCCTCCACTTT.

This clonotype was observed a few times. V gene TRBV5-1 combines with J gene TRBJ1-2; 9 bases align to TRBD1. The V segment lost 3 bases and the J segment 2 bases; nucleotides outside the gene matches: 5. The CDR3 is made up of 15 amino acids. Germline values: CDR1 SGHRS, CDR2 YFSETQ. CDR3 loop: CASSSTGGRNYGYTF. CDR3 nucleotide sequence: TGCGCCAGCAGCTCAACAGGGGGCAGGAACTATGGCTACACCTTC.

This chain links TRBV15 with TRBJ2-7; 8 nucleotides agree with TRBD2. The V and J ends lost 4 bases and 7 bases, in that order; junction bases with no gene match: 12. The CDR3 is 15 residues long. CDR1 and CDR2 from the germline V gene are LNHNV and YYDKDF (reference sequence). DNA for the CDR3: TGTGCCACCAGCAACATAGCCCTCCGGGGGGGAGAGCAGTACTTC. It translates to CATSNIALRGGEQYF.

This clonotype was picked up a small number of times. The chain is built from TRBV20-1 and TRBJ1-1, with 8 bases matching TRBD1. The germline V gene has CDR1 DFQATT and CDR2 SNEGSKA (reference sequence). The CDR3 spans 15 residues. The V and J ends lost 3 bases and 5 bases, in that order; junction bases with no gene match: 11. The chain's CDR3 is CSASLSQGARTEAFF. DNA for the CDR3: TGCAGTGCTAGCCTTTCGCAGGGGGCGCGAACTGAAGCTTTCTTT.

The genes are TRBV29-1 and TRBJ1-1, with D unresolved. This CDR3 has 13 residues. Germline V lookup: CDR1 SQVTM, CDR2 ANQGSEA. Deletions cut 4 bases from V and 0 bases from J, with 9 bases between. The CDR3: CSVARKMNTEAFF. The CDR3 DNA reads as TGCAGCGTTGCCCGCAAAATGAACACTGAAGCTTTCTTT.